Sequencing of this TCR beta chain was carried out in a study of T cell repertoires in ileal Crohn's disease. Study-wide background: Median disease duration was approximately 8 years; around 35% smoked at surgery. Overall study findings and caveats: Compared with CD4 T cells, sorted CD8 cells carried more expanded clones. Compared with non-smokers, active smokers at surgery showed more clonal expansions.

For this clone: Its antigen is still unknown.

As to time point: neoterminal ileum biopsy at postoperative endoscopy, about 6 months after surgery. Trimming pared 4 bases from V and 4 bases from J, leaving 16 bases between. The CDR3 runs 15 residues. The germline CDR1 and CDR2 sequences are SEHNR and FQNEAQ (reference sequence). Measured with immunoSEQ multiplex PCR; TCRdb has only the in-frame clones, and not every one. The table shows around 3,200 clones, with roughly 90% occurring only once. The chain joins TRBV7-9 to TRBJ1-2; maybe TRBD1 (6 bases). The sequenced sample was ileal tissue. The sequence came from an adult with Crohn's disease. The CDR3 DNA reads as TGTGCCAGCAGCTCCTCAGGGGCACGCGGCTATGGCTACACCTTC. Encoded protein: CASSSSGARGYGYTF.